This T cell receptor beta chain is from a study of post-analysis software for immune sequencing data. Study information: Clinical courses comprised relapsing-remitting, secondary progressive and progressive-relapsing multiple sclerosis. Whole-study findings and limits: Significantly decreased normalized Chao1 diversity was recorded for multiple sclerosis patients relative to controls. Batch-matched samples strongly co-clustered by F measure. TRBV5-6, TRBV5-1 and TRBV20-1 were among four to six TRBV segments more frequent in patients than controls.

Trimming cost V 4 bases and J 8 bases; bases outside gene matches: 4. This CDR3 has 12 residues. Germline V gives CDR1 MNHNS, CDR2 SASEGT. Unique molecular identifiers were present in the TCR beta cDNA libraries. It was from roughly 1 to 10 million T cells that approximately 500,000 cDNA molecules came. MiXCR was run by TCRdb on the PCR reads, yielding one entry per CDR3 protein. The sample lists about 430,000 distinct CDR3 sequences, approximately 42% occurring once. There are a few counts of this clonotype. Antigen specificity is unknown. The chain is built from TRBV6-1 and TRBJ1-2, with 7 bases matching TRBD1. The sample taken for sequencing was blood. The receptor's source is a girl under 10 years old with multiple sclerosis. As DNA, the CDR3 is TGTGCCAGCAGTGCCACAGGGGAAGGCTACACCTTC. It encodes CASSATGEGYTF.